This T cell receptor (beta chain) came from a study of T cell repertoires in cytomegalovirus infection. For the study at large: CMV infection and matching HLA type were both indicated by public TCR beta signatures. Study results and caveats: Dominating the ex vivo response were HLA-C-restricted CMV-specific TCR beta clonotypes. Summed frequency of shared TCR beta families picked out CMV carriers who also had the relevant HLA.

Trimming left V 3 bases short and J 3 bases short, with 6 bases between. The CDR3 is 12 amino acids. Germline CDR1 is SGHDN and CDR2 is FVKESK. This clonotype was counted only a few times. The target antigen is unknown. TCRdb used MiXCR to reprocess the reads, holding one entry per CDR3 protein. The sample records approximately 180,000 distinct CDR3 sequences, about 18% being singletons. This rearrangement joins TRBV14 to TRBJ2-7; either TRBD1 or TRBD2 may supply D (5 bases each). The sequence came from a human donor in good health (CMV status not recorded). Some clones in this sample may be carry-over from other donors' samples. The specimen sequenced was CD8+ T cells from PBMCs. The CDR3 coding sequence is TGTGCCAGCAGCCATGGGGGCTACGAGCAGTACTTC. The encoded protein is CASSHGGYEQYF.